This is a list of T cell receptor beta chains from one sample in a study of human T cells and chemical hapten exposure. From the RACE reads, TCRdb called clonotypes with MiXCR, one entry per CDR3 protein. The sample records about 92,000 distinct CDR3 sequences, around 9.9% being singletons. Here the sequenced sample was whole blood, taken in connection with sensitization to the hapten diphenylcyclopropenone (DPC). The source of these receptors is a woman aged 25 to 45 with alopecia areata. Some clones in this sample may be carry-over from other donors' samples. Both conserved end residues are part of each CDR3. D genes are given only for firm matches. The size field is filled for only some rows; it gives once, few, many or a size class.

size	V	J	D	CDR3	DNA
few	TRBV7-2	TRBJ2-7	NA	CASSSRDLTYEQYF	TGTGCCAGCAGCTCCCGGGACCTTACCTACGAGCAGTACTTC
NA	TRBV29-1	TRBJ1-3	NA	CSVVVGPTGNTIYF	TGCAGCGTTGTTGTTGGACCAACTGGAAACACCATATATTTT
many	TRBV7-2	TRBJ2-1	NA	CASSSDSGPYNEQFF	TGTGCCAGCAGCTCGGATTCCGGCCCCTACAATGAGCAGTTCTTC
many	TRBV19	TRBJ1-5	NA	CASSIFFGQPQHF	TGTGCCAGTAGTATTTTTTTCGGTCAGCCCCAGCATTTT
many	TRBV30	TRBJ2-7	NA	CAWSRTQREQYF	TGTGCCTGGAGTAGAACGCAGCGCGAGCAGTACTTC
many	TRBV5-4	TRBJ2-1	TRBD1	CASSLAGDRGNEQFF	TGTGCCAGCAGCTTGGCCGGCGACAGGGGCAATGAGCAGTTCTTC
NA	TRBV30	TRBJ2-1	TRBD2	CAWSRTSGGAVYNEQFF	TGTGCCTGGAGCAGGACTAGCGGGGGGGCCGTTTACAATGAGCAGTTCTTC
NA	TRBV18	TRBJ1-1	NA	CASSPPSRSNTEAFF	TGTGCCAGCTCACCACCGAGCAGGTCGAACACTGAAGCTTTCTTT
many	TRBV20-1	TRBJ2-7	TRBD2	CSARASGGAYEQYF	TGCAGTGCTAGAGCTAGCGGAGGAGCCTACGAGCAGTACTTC
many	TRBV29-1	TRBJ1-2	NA	CSVERAKGYGYTF	TGCAGCGTTGAGAGGGCGAAGGGGTATGGCTACACCTTC
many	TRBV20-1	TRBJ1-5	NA	CSARGGTLYSNQPQHF	TGCAGTGCTAGAGGTGGGACACTCTATAGCAATCAGCCCCAGCATTTT
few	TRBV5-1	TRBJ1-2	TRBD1	CASSLGPGQGNYGYTF	TGCGCCAGCAGCTTGGGGCCGGGACAGGGTAACTATGGCTACACCTTC
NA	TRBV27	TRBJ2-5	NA	CASSLSEETQYF	TGTGCCAGCAGTTTATCAGAAGAGACCCAGTACTTC